These T cell receptor beta chains were read from a single sample in a study of T cell responses to AZD1222 COVID-19 vaccine. This table comes from immunoSEQ multiplex PCR, and its TCRdb copy is limited to in-frame clones, with some not included. Of under 95,000 clones in the sample, 90% are singletons; the top ten hold around 3%. The source was peripheral blood, collected on day 0 of AZD1222 vaccination. The origin of the receptors is an adult in good health. Each CDR3 is given with its conserved first and last residue. A D gene is named only where the DNA matches it firmly. The size field is filled for only some rows; it gives once, few, many or a size class.

>once|TRBV11-2|TRBJ2-3|TRBD2
TGTGCCAGCAGCGGGGGGGGAGGCAGGACCCGAGATACGCAGTATTTT
CASSGGGGRTRDTQYF
>-|TRBV30|TRBJ1-1|-
TGTGCCTGGAGTGCCACAGAGAACACTGAAGCTTTCTTT
CAWSATENTEAFF
>-|TRBV9|TRBJ2-2|TRBD2
TGTGCCAGCAGCGCTCGACCAAATAGCGGGGTGGGCCACGGGGAGCTGTTTTTT
CASSARPNSGVGHGELFF
>-|TRBV19|TRBJ2-1|-
TGTGCCAGTACCCCTGGCCCTCGGGAGCAGTTCTTC
CASTPGPREQFF
>-|TRBV5-1|TRBJ2-1|-
TGCGCCAGCAGCTTGGGCAGTCACAATGAGCAGTTCTTC
CASSLGSHNEQFF
>-|TRBV27|TRBJ2-7|-
TGTGCCAGCAGTTCCCTTTCCGGGACAAAAAGCTCCTACGAGCAGTACTTC
CASSSLSGTKSSYEQYF
>-|TRBV28|TRBJ1-6|-
TGTGCCAGCAGTTGGAAACAGGGCAATAATTCACCCCTCCACTTT
CASSWKQGNNSPLHF
>-|TRBV2|TRBJ2-5|-
TGCGGGATGGGGTTATGGGAGACCCAGTACTTC
CGMGLWETQYF
>once|TRBV6-1|TRBJ1-1|-
TGTGCCAGCAGTGAGCTGGGGGGAGACACTGAAGCTTTCTTT
CASSELGGDTEAFF
>-|TRBV18|TRBJ2-2|TRBD1
TGTGCCAGCTCACCGTTGGGACAGGGTGGAACCGGGGAGCTGTTTTTT
CASSPLGQGGTGELFF
>-|TRBV4-1|TRBJ1-2|TRBD1
TGCGCCAGCAGCCTTACCCTTCTAGGGGGCTTCTATGGCTACACCTTC
CASSLTLLGGFYGYTF
>-|TRBV4-1|TRBJ1-3|-
TGCGCCAGCAGCCGTGAGGGCGGCTCTGGAAACACCATATATTTT
CASSREGGSGNTIYF
>once|TRBV18|TRBJ1-1|-
TGTGCCAGCTCAAAGGACAGCAAGAACACTGAAGCTTTCTTT
CASSKDSKNTEAFF
>-|TRBV5-1|TRBJ2-7|-
TGCGCCAGCAGCGATTTGAGGGTAATCGGCGAGCAGTACTTC
CASSDLRVIGEQYF
>-|TRBV3-1/TRBV3-2|TRBJ2-7|-
TGTGCCAGCAGCCAGGGACATGCCGCCTACGAGCAGTACTTC
CASSQGHAAYEQYF
>-|TRBV6-1|TRBJ1-2|-
TGTGCCAGCAGTGAGGCCTCCACAGCGGCCTATGGCTACACCTTC
CASSEASTAAYGYTF
>few|TRBV6-1|TRBJ1-4|-
TGTGCCAGCAGTGAAAATGGGGGCGAGGGTGAAAAACTGTTTTTT
CASSENGGEGEKLFF
>-|TRBV3-1/TRBV3-2|TRBJ1-2|-
TGTGCCAGCAGCCTTTTGGACAGCGTCCTTGGCTACACCTTC
CASSLLDSVLGYTF
>-|TRBV5-4|TRBJ1-2|TRBD1
TGTGCCAGCAGCCCATACTATTCTGGACAGGGGGGTAACTATGGCTACACCTTC
CASSPYYSGQGGNYGYTF
>-|TRBV14|TRBJ2-7|-
TGTGCCAGCAGCCATTCCACCTACGAGCAGTACTTC
CASSHSTYEQYF
>-|TRBV7-3|TRBJ2-1|TRBD2
TGTGCCAGCAGCCTGACTAGCGGGGGGGCAAGGGAGCAGTTCTTC
CASSLTSGGAREQFF
>few|TRBV19|TRBJ2-1|-
TGTGCCAGTAGTATCGGGAGTTTTTACAATGAGCAGTTCTTC
CASSIGSFYNEQFF
>-|TRBV12-3/TRBV12-4|TRBJ1-1|-
TGTGCCAGCAGTTGGGGGGCGGGCACTGAAGCTTTCTTT
CASSWGAGTEAFF
>-|TRBV28|TRBJ2-7|-
TGTGCCAGCAGTTTACACCAGGGTACCTACGAGCAGTACTTC
CASSLHQGTYEQYF
>-|TRBV28|TRBJ2-4|-
TGTGCCAGCAGTTTATCCAGCAAAAACATTCAGTACTTC
CASSLSSKNIQYF
>-|TRBV29-1|TRBJ2-7|TRBD1
TGCAGCGTTGAAACCTCGGGGACAGGGGTGTACGAGCAGTACTTC
CSVETSGTGVYEQYF
>-|TRBV6-5|TRBJ2-1|-
TGTGCCAGGACATTCCGGATTCCCACCTACAATGAGCAGTTCTTC
CARTFRIPTYNEQFF
>-|TRBV5-1|TRBJ1-2|-
TGCGCCAGCAGCCCCAGGGGCTCCTATGGCTACACCTTC
CASSPRGSYGYTF
>-|TRBV15|TRBJ2-4|-
TGTGCCACCAGCAGAGATTTGGGTGGTGGAAACATTCAGTACTTC
CATSRDLGGGNIQYF
>-|TRBV19|TRBJ1-1|-
TGTGCCAGTAGTATCTCCGGGAACACTGAAGCTTTCTTT
CASSISGNTEAFF
>-|TRBV19|TRBJ2-3|TRBD1
TGTGCCAGTAGTATCCGACAGGGGACTGAACAGTATTTT
CASSIRQGTEQYF
>-|TRBV18|TRBJ2-2|-
TGTGCCAGCCTCGAGGTCGGGGAGCTGTTTTTT
CASLEVGELFF